The sequence of this TCR beta chain was determined in a study of blood T cell repertoires in COVID-19. Study context: PBMCs, B-cell-depleted T cells, or T cells provided the cDNA or gDNA that made up the material.

The assay was immunoSEQ multiplex PCR, and TCRdb's table has in-frame clones only and misses some. The data show roughly 190,000 clones, about 81% seen once. Germline V gene data show CDR1 as LGHNA and CDR2 as YSLEER. There are 15 residues in the CDR3. With 0 bases removed from V and 4 bases from J, the gap between germline ends came to 10 bases. The table lists this clone with a few counts. This TCR derives from a woman aged 60-70 years with COVID-19, enrolled during active disease. The chain uses TRBV4-3 and TRBJ1-5; D is ambiguous. Sequencing input: peripheral blood. CDR3 sequence reads: CASSQDLSVNQPQHF. Here the CDR3 DNA reads TGCGCCAGCAGCCAAGATTTGTCAGTTAATCAGCCCCAGCATTTT.